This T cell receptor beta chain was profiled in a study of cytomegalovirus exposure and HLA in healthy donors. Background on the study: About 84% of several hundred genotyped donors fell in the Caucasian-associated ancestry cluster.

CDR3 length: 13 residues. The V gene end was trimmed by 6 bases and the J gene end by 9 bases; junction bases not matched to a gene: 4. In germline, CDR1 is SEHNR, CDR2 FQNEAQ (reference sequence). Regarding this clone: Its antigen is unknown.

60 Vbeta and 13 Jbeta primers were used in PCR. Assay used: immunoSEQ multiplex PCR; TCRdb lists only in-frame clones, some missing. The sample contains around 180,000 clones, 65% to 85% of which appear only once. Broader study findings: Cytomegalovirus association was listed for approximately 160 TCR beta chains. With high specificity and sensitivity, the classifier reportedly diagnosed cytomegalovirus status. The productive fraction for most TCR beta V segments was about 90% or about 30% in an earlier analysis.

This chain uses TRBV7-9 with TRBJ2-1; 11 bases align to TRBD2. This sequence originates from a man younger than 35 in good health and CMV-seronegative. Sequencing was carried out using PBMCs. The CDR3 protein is CASRTSGSGEQFF. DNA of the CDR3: TGTGCCAGCAGAACTAGCGGGAGTGGTGAGCAGTTCTTC. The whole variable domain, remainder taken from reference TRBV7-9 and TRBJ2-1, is DTGVSQNPRHKITKRGQNVTFRCDPISEHNRLYWYRQTLGQGPEFLTYFQNEAQLEKSRLLSDRFSAERPKGSFSTLEIQRTEQGDSAMYLCASRTSGSGEQFFGPGTRLTVL.